Following are 18 T cell receptor beta chains from one sample sequenced in a study of patients and donors after allogeneic stem cell transplantation. TCRdb passed the RT-PCR reads through MiXCR, listing each CDR3 protein once. Here the sample spans 800,000 to 1,000,000 distinct CDR3 sequences, roughly 18% being singletons. The sample comprised blood, either unsorted or a sorted T cell fraction (not recorded which). The receptors were gathered from a human donor who was either an allogeneic HSCT recipient or a stem cell or donor lymphocyte infusion donor (not recorded which). It is not recorded whose cells these are; they may come from a transplant donor.

The gene calls are TRBV10-3 and TRBJ2-3; D is possibly TRBD1 (6 bases). The V and J ends lost 6 bases and 0 bases respectively, with 19 bases between them. CDR1 ENHRY and CDR2 SYGVKD come from the germline V gene. This CDR3 spans 17 amino acids. The CDR3 DNA reads as TGTGCCATCAGCGTAACCGAATGGGGGCGTAGCACAGATACGCAGTATTTT. Its protein product is CAISVTEWGRSTDTQYF.

The count of this clonotype is one. The J gene is TRBJ2-7, the V gene TRBV5-1, with 15 bases lining up with TRBD2. The CDR3 length is 16 residues. Unmatched junction bases numbered 5, after V lost 4 bases and J lost 3 bases. In germline, CDR1 is SGHRS, CDR2 YFSETQ. The CDR3: CASSPGLAGGIYEQYF. The DNA of the CDR3 is TGCGCCAGCAGCCCGGGACTAGCGGGGGGTATCTACGAGCAGTACTTC.

The table lists this clonotype with a few counts. The chain is built from TRBV5-1 and TRBJ1-1; TRBD1 agrees at 10 bases. From germline, CDR1 is SGHRS and CDR2 YFSETQ. With 4 bases clipped from V and 1 base from J, the junction kept 4 bases outside the gene matches. The CDR3 sequence is 15 residues long. The CDR3 sequence: CASSEDRGSNTEAFF. The CDR3 DNA reads TGCGCCAGCAGCGAGGACAGGGGGTCGAACACTGAAGCTTTCTTT.

This clonotype was seen more than once but under ten times. This sequence joins TRBV4-2 and TRBJ2-3, with TRBD2 matching 8 bases. This CDR3 is built from 16 residues. Germline V lookup: CDR1 LGHNA, CDR2 YNFKEQ. V trimming: 1 base; J trimming: 2 bases; junction bases outside the gene matches: 5. The CDR3: CASSQVRTSPTDTQYF. Written as DNA, the CDR3 is TGTGCCAGCAGCCAAGTCCGGACTAGCCCCACAGATACGCAGTATTTT.

This chain joins TRBV27 and TRBJ2-7, with a weak D call TRBD1 (6 bases). V lost 5 bases and J lost 2, with 13 bases in between. The CDR3 has 14 amino acids. Looked up from germline, CDR1 is MNHEY and CDR2 is SMNVEV (reference sequence). CDR3 amino acids: CASSPNRVPYEQYF. The DNA for the CDR3 is TGTGCCAGCAGTCCGAACAGGGTCCCCTACGAGCAGTACTTC.

This clonotype appeared a single time. The junction and the germline gene differ at one end; a read error may be behind it. This rearrangement joins TRBV7-2 to TRBJ2-7; TRBD2 matches at 9 bases. The CDR3 contains 16 residues. Looked up from germline, CDR1 is SGHTA and CDR2 is FQGNSA. This chain's CDR3 is CACSLGSSGSPYEQYF. For the CDR3, the DNA is TGTGCCTGCAGCTTAGGTAGTAGCGGGAGTCCGTACGAGCAGTACTTC.

The sample holds many counts of this clonotype. The chain combines TRBV29-1 with TRBJ2-2, with a weak D call TRBD1 (5 bases). Trimming cost V 4 bases and J 0 bases, with 6 bases left between them. CDR3 length equals 13 residues. CDR1 is SQVTM, CDR2 ANQGSEA, per germline. The CDR3 sequence is CSVGTTNTGELFF. The CDR3 DNA follows: TGCAGCGTTGGGACAACGAACACCGGGGAGCTGTTTTTT.

This clonotype turned up a few times. This chain joins TRBV20-1 and TRBJ1-1; D gene ambiguous. CDR3 length: 12 residues. Germline values: CDR1 DFQATT, CDR2 SNEGSKA (reference sequence). CDR3: CSAPPEDTEAFF. In nucleotides, the CDR3 is TGCAGCGCCCCCCCGGAGGACACTGAAGCTTTCTTT.

This clonotype was recorded at least ten times. This rearrangement joins TRBV15 to TRBJ2-7; 9 nucleotides agree with TRBD1. Trimming took 0 bases from V and 3 from J; bases not matched to a gene: 3. The CDR3 has 15 amino acids. Germline V CDR1 and CDR2: LNHNV, YYDKDF (reference sequence). CDR3 sequence (DNA): TGTGCCACCAGCAGAGAAGGGACAGGGAACTACGAGCAGTACTTC. It codes for CATSREGTGNYEQYF.

This chain links TRBV20-1 with TRBJ2-7; a weak D match, TRBD1 (7 bases). Trimming took off 0 bases at V and 5 bases at J, with 17 bases between the two ends. Germline V lookup: CDR1 DFQATT, CDR2 SNEGSKA (reference sequence). The CDR3 contains 15 residues. CDR3 bases: TGCAGTGCTAGAGATGTCCAGGGGGGAACCGACGAGCAGTACTTC. Translated, it gives CSARDVQGGTDEQYF.

The chain carries TRBV20-1 and TRBJ2-5, with 7 bases that match TRBD2. CDR1 and CDR2 from the germline V gene are DFQATT and SNEGSKA (reference sequence). V lost 2 bases and J lost 4; bases outside the gene matches: 10. The CDR3 consists of 15 residues. CDR3: CSARPTGGIGETQYF. In DNA form, the CDR3 reads TGCAGTGCTAGACCTACCGGGGGGATTGGAGAGACCCAGTACTTC.

The chain uses TRBV6-1 and TRBJ2-3, with D hard to call. V shed 2 bases and J shed 0 bases, with 6 bases lying between them. Germline CDR1 is MNHNS and CDR2 is SASEGT. The CDR3 totals 14 residues. The DNA for the CDR3 is TGTGCCAGCAGTGAACGGGCCAGCACAGATACGCAGTATTTT. It yields the protein CASSERASTDTQYF.

Regarding this clonotype: Germline and junction disagree at one end, which may indicate a read error. V is TRBV6-1 and J is TRBJ2-2; D may be TRBD2 (7 bases). CDR3 length: 14 amino acids. Germline CDR1 and CDR2: MNHNS and SASEGT. The CDR3 spells CANSNREGTGELFF. As DNA, the CDR3 is TGTGCCAACAGTAACAGGGAGGGCACCGGGGAGCTGTTTTTT.

J is TRBJ1-2 and V is TRBV24-1, with D perhaps matching TRBD1 (5 bases). Trimming removed 2 bases at V and 4 bases at J, with 16 bases between. CDR1 and CDR2 from the germline V gene are KGHDR and SFDVKD. The CDR3 runs to 16 residues. The CDR3 region has the DNA TGTGCCACCAGTGATTACTTGCCAGGGAAGGGCTATGGCTACACCTTC. Translating gives CATSDYLPGKGYGYTF.

Only a few counts were recorded for this clonotype. The chain combines TRBV27 with TRBJ2-7, with TRBD2 matching over 7 bases. V was pared by 5 bases and J by 2 bases, with 9 bases of the junction left unmatched. The CDR3 has 15 amino acids. Germline V gene data show CDR1 as MNHEY and CDR2 as SMNVEV (reference sequence). The CDR3 spells CASSKLGGNPYEQYF. CDR3 sequence (DNA): TGTGCCAGCAGTAAGCTCGGGGGGAATCCCTACGAGCAGTACTTC.

This chain links TRBV7-9 with TRBJ1-6; weak D call: TRBD1 (6 bases). This CDR3 contains 15 residues. V gave up 3 bases and J gave up 7 bases, with 13 bases separating them. CDR1 is SEHNR and CDR2 is FQNEAQ in the germline V gene (reference sequence). The CDR3 bases are TGTGCCAGCAGCTTGGTTTCAGGGGACAATTCACCCCTCCACTTT. It translates to CASSLVSGDNSPLHF. Full variable domain (remainder filled in from reference TRBV7-9 and TRBJ1-6): DTGVSQNPRHKITKRGQNVTFRCDPISEHNRLYWYRQTLGQGPEFLTYFQNEAQLEKSRLLSDRFSAERPKGSFSTLEIQRTEQGDSAMYLCASSLVSGDNSPLHFGNGTRLTVT.

This clonotype appeared many times. The chain links TRBV24-1 to TRBJ1-2; 9 bases agree with TRBD1. This CDR3 spans 16 amino acids. Germline V CDR1 and CDR2: KGHDR, SFDVKD. V lost 2 bases to trimming and J lost 7 bases; unmatched junction nucleotides: 10. The CDR3 DNA sequence: TGTGCCACCAGTGATTCCTTAACAGGGGGCTCGGGTGGCTACACCTTC. Amino acid sequence: CATSDSLTGGSGGYTF.

A few counts support this clonotype. V and J are TRBV27 and TRBJ2-7, with D maybe TRBD2 (6 bases). The V end lost 7 bases, the J end lost 4 bases, and 14 bases lay between the germline ends. This CDR3 is 13 amino acids long. The germline gives CDR1 MNHEY, CDR2 SMNVEV (reference sequence). The CDR3 coding sequence is TGTGCCAGCACTCAGGGAGGTGGGTACGAGCAGTACTTC. It specifies CASTQGGGYEQYF.